This TCR beta chain originates from a study of blood T cell repertoires in COVID-19. This clone was seen only once. Sequencing was performed with immunoSEQ multiplex PCR; in TCRdb, only in-frame clones are kept and a portion is missing. The repertoire holds 150,000 or so clones, with approximately 80% as singletons. There are 17 residues in the CDR3. With V trimmed by 2 bases and J by 7 bases, 11 bases remained unmatched. Germline CDR1 SEHNR, CDR2 FQNEAQ (reference sequence). Sequenced: peripheral blood. The chain employs TRBV7-9 and TRBJ2-2; 9 bases fit TRBD1. The clonotype was recovered from a human donor in a cohort sampled during active COVID-19. The CDR3 loop reads CASSLPGTGRRVGELFF. The CDR3 nucleotides read TGTGCCAGCAGCTTACCAGGGACAGGGCGCCGGGTCGGGGAGCTGTTTTTT.